This passage covers 12 T cell receptor beta chains from one sample sequenced in a study of CD8 T cells in ankylosing spondylitis. No antigen has been assigned to these receptors. Study results and caveats: Seemingly characteristic of ankylosing spondylitis blood was a TCR beta motif consisting of roughly 8 highly homologous variants.

A single record per CDR3 protein comes from TCRdb applying MiXCR to the 5' RACE reads. Of roughly 700,000 distinct CDR3 sequences detected, 15% to 20% appear once; the ten largest clones hold around 19%. The sample consisted of blood, either unsorted or a sorted T cell fraction (not recorded which). The receptor set was obtained from a male donor with ankylosing spondylitis.

The chain links TRBV7-8 to TRBJ1-1; no clear D gene. The V end was cut by 3 bases, the J end by 5 bases, with 10 bases between. The germline V gene encodes CDR1 SGHVS and CDR2 FQNEAQ. This CDR3 has 13 residues. The CDR3 nucleotides are TGTGCCAGCAGCTTTAGCGGGCAGACTGAAGCTTTCTTT. It is translated as CASSFSGQTEAFF.

The chain carries TRBV6-2 or TRBV6-3 and TRBJ1-5; 8 bases match TRBD1. The CDR3 is 14 amino acids. Per germline, CDR1 MNHEY and CDR2 SVGEGT. V shed 7 bases, J shed 7 bases, and the junction held 9 bases outside the gene matches. CDR3 sequence reads: CASNKGQGDQPQHF. In DNA form, the CDR3 reads TGTGCCAGCAACAAAGGACAGGGCGACCAGCCCCAGCATTTT.

This clonotype was detected once. The chain uses TRBV20-1 and TRBJ1-3, with D possibly TRBD1 on 6 matching bases. Germline CDR1 reads DFQATT; CDR2 reads SNEGSKA (reference sequence). The V end was cut by 1 base, the J end by 2 bases, with 9 bases between. There are 14 residues in the CDR3. CDR3 coding DNA: TGCAGTGCTAGAGGCAACAGGGCTGGAAACACCATATATTTT. Translated: CSARGNRAGNTIYF.

This clonotype was seen more than once but under ten times. The genes are TRBV12-3 or TRBV12-4 and TRBJ1-1; 10 nucleotides match TRBD1. The CDR3 consists of 15 residues. Trimming at V came to 6 bases and at J to 4 bases, leaving 8 bases not matched to a gene. The CDR3 DNA is TGTGCCAGCAGCCTTCGGACAGGGGGATTCACTGAAGCTTTCTTT. As protein: CASSLRTGGFTEAFF.

This chain uses TRBV28 with TRBJ1-5; possibly TRBD1 for D (5 bases). This CDR3 region has 16 residues. Germline CDR1 is MDHEN and CDR2 is SYDVKM. Trimming removed 6 bases at V and 2 bases at J, with 17 bases between. The DNA for the CDR3 is TGTGCCAGCAGATCCCAGGGTTTTCCTGGCAATCAGCCCCAGCATTTT. Residues: CASRSQGFPGNQPQHF.

CDR3 in DNA: TGTGCCAGCAGTTTCGGAGGGGATGGCTATGGCTACACCTTC. This translates into CASSFGGDGYGYTF. The chain employs TRBV12-3 or TRBV12-4 and TRBJ1-2, with a weak D call TRBD1 (5 bases). This CDR3 region has 14 residues. The ends were cut back, 3 bases at V and 4 bases at J, with 12 bases in the middle.

In this sample, this clonotype turned up a few times. The V and J genes are TRBV4-1 and TRBJ1-5; no clear D gene. Germline assignment: CDR1 MGHRA and CDR2 YSYEKL. Trimming removed 4 bases at V and 2 bases at J, with 24 bases between. The CDR3 contains 19 residues. This chain's CDR3 is CASSPPQVDIWDRNQPQHF. Here the CDR3 DNA reads TGCGCCAGCAGCCCCCCGCAGGTAGATATTTGGGATCGCAATCAGCCCCAGCATTTT.

This clonotype occurred a few times. This chain uses TRBV28 with TRBJ2-2; 13 nucleotides line up with TRBD2. The ends lost 6 bases at V and 7 bases at J; junction bases unmatched: 8. Germline V gene data show CDR1 as MDHEN and CDR2 as SYDVKM. The CDR3 is 16 residues long. The CDR3 nucleotides read TGTGCCAGCAGCCCCGGGACTAGCGGGAAGGTCGGGGAGCTGTTTTTT. Protein sequence: CASSPGTSGKVGELFF.

This clonotype was detected a few times. This sequence joins TRBV27 and TRBJ2-1; no firm D call. The CDR3 extends over 15 amino acids. Germline V CDR1 and CDR2: MNHEY, SMNVEV (reference sequence). V shed 4 bases and J shed 2 bases, with 12 bases lying between them. The CDR3, as DNA: TGTGCCAGCAGTTCACCCCCCTCGACCTACAATGAGCAGTTCTTC. It translates to CASSSPPSTYNEQFF.

This clonotype was seen more than once but under ten times. The genes are TRBV10-3 and TRBJ1-5; D perhaps matches TRBD1 (5 bases). Trimming left V 0 bases short and J 5 bases short, with 14 bases between. The V gene's germline CDR1 is ENHRY and CDR2 SYGVKD. This CDR3 is built from 16 residues. Here the CDR3 DNA reads TGTGCCATCAGTGAGTCGTTCCAGGGAGGCGATCAGCCCCAGCATTTT. Translated: CAISESFQGGDQPQHF.

The chain links TRBV11-1 to TRBJ2-7; 8 bases are a match to TRBD2. Per the germline V gene, CDR1 is SGHAT and CDR2 is FQDESV (reference sequence). CDR3 length: 18 residues. After removal of 5 bases from V and 0 bases from J, the junction contained 15 bases not matched to a gene. CDR3 in DNA: TGTGCCAGCAGCCTAGAGGGGCTAGCGGGCTTCCGCTCCTACGAGCAGTACTTC. It specifies CASSLEGLAGFRSYEQYF. Based on the CDR3 plus reference TRBV11-1 and TRBJ2-7, the full variable domain is EAEVAQSPRYKITEKSQAVAFWCDPISGHATLYWYRQILGQGPELLVQFQDESVVDDSQLPKDRFSAERLKGVDSTLKIQPAELGDSAMYLCASSLEGLAGFRSYEQYFGPGTRLTVT.

DNA of the CDR3: TGTGCCAGCAGTGTCGACACCGGTAATGGGCTAGAGCAGTACTTC. It codes for CASSVDTGNGLEQYF. This chain connects TRBV2 to TRBJ2-7; no definite D call. The V and J ends lost 4 bases and 7 bases respectively, with 20 bases between them. The CDR3 totals 15 residues. Germline V gives CDR1 SNHLY, CDR2 FYNNEI.